The source of this T cell receptor (beta chain) is a study of T cells in Graves' hyperthyroidism and ophthalmopathy (dated by TCRdb to between 2019 and 2020). With regard to the full study: Peripheral blood samples were taken at initial diagnosis, before any treatment was given. To identify distinguishing TCR V-J signatures, a discovery cohort of 100 or so patients was used, comprising 40 to 45 with Graves' ophthalmopathy and approximately 58 with stable Graves' hyperthyroidism. Prospective prediction of ophthalmopathy was tested in an independent validation cohort of under 20 hyperthyroidism patients and some 17 patients who later progressed to ophthalmopathy. The 95 to 100 discovery patients were randomly divided into training and test sets at a 7:3 ratio. The study also compared thyroid tissue and blood T-cell repertoires from 6 or 7 Graves' hyperthyroidism patients. After blood sampling, hyperthyroidism patients were treated with methimazole at a starting dose of 30 mg daily, and ophthalmopathy patients were treated with high-dose intravenous methylprednisolone. According to the paper, TCR Vbeta CDR3 sequencing was carried out on approximately 140 peripheral blood samples, which came from some 41 ophthalmopathy, under 80 hyperthyroidism and about 17 progressor patients. What the research found in general, with its limitations: A model built on a 13 V-J signature distinguished ophthalmopathy from stable hyperthyroidism, reaching 87.88% sensitivity and 81.08% specificity in cross-validation and 80%/75% in testing. In validation, progression to ophthalmopathy was predicted by the model with 65% to 71% sensitivity and just over 72% specificity, a median of approximately 6.5 months before onset. Most expanded thyroid clonotypes (frequency above 0.001) were also found in blood, which suggests that blood repertoires may mirror thyroid immune responses. No statistical method was used to fix the sample size in advance, and group allocation was not hidden from the investigators.

This clonotype was seen ten or more times. No antigen is known for it. One base away there is no much larger clone; base qualities are not given. Amplification of TCR beta CDR3 regions was carried out from RNA transcripts. A first-round RT-PCR of the TCR CDR3 used the HTBI primer set with the Qiagen OneStep RT-PCR kit. A second multiplex PCR round built the libraries, followed by size selection and purification. Sequencing of the libraries was done on an Illumina HiSeq2000 using paired-end 100 bp reads. In the authors' own workflow: SOAPnuke was used to process the raw data, with reads discarded if the reads contained adapters or uncalled bases, had a mean Phred below 15, or lacked an exact constant-primer or identifier match. COPE v1.2.5 was used to merge the high-quality paired reads, and each unique nucleotide sequence was defined as a clonotype. Clonotypes were aligned to IMGT TRBV, TRBD and TRBJ reference segments using MiTCR v1.1. Only V-J combinations with frequency above 0.0001, covering roughly 99% of repertoires, were analysed. A TCS score was defined as the ratio of F50 (clonal expansion) to E x V (chaos), with BLOSUM62-based TCRdist applied between CDR3 peptides within each V-J. Welch's t-statistics and random forest reduced 514 V-J features to under 15, which were used in a naive Bayes classifier (R e1071). The public reads were quality trimmed at Q25 with fastp and then assembled into clones with MiXCR by TCRdb, keeping productive beta chains. Records with the same CDR3 protein are collapsed into one entry carrying the most frequent genes and DNA. Here the V and J calls rest on TCRdb's processing, not on the authors' analysis. In this sample the table shows about 600,000 distinct CDR3 sequences, 12% to 15% of which occur a single time. The top ten clones comprise roughly 7.7% of the sample.

In the ophthalmopathy patients, disease was moderately to severely active, with a Clinical Activity Score of 3 or more, a NOSPECS grade of 4 or more, and a duration of less than 3 months. Any patient with an uncontrolled infection, another autoimmune disease, pregnancy or lactation was excluded. Clinical symptoms, serum thyroxine and TRAb, thyroid ultrasound, and orbital computed tomography formed the basis for the diagnoses. PBMCs were separated from 7.5 to 10 ml of fresh peripheral blood using Ficoll-Paque density gradient centrifugation. Total RNA was extracted with Trizol reagent, and quality was checked on an Agilent 2100 Bioanalyzer. The CDR3 sequence holds 14 residues, the cysteine and phenylalanine included. Only the CDR3 portion is preserved as DNA: 42 bases, with reading frame beginning at the first base. Trimming costs V 2 bases and J 4 bases, and their ends lie 10 bases apart.

Material: blood. This clonotype was obtained from a woman aged 18-29 years with Graves' ophthalmopathy. The chain employs TRBV12-3 or TRBV12-4 and TRBJ2-3; confidence is insufficient to name the D gene. The DNA sequence follows: TGTGCCAGCAGTTTAAGCCCCGGCGCAGATACGCAGTATTTT. It encodes CASSLSPGADTQYF.